The 32 T cell receptor beta chains reported below all come from one sample, sequenced in a study of blood T cell repertoires in COVID-19. Using immunoSEQ multiplex PCR, the repertoire was profiled, and TCRdb retains in-frame clones only, with some absent. The sample yields about 33,000 clones, 80% to 90% seen once. The sequenced material came from peripheral blood. These receptors were obtained from a human donor in a cohort sampled during active COVID-19.

This chain connects TRBV5-5 to TRBJ2-7; perhaps TRBD2 as D (6 bases). The length of the CDR3 is 16 residues. Germline V gene data show CDR1 as SGHKS and CDR2 as YYEKEE (reference sequence). Between the trimmed V and J ends, which lost 4 bases and 3 bases, there was a span of 20 bases. CDR3 amino acids: CASSRTTGPEGYEQYF. The DNA for the CDR3 is TGTGCCAGCAGCAGGACCACGGGACCGGAGGGCTACGAGCAGTACTTC. Using reference TRBV5-5 and TRBJ2-7 for the parts outside the CDR3, the full variable domain is DAGVTQSPTHLIKTRGQQVTLRCSPISGHKSVSWYQQVLGQGPQFIFQYYEKEERGRGNFPDRFSARQFPNYSSELNVNALLLGDSALYLCASSRTTGPEGYEQYFGPGTRLTVT.

The rearrangement links TRBV16 to TRBJ1-1; D not resolved. CDR1 is KGHSY and CDR2 is FQNENV in the germline V gene. V dropped 4 bases and J dropped 10 bases, with 19 bases sitting between them. The length of the CDR3 is 14 residues. CDR3 DNA: TGTGCCAGCAGCCTCGGACTCGTCCCAGATGGAGCTTTCTTT. It encodes CASSLGLVPDGAFF.

This clone occurred once. The chain uses TRBV6-2 or TRBV6-3 and TRBJ1-5, with TRBD1 matching over 9 bases. With V trimmed by 5 bases and J by 5 bases, 4 bases remained unmatched. Germline CDR1 reads MNHEY; CDR2 reads SVGEGT. The CDR3 spans 14 residues. CDR3 sequence reads: CASSNDRGDQPQHF. Here the CDR3 DNA reads TGTGCCAGCAGTAACGACAGGGGGGATCAGCCCCAGCATTTT.

The chain combines TRBV27 with TRBJ2-7, with TRBD2 matching 11 bases. The CDR3 length is 15 residues. The germline gives CDR1 MNHEY, CDR2 SMNVEV (reference sequence). With 6 bases clipped from V and 4 bases from J, the junction kept 8 bases outside the gene matches. The CDR3 DNA sequence: TGTGCCAGCAGCCCCTATAGCGGGGGGGCGTACGAGCAGTACTTC. This gives the protein CASSPYSGGAYEQYF.

The chain links TRBV19 to TRBJ2-7, with a weak D call TRBD2 (6 bases). V lost 1 base, J lost 3 bases, and 13 bases lay in between. CDR3 length equals 15 residues. CDR1 LNHDA and CDR2 SQIVND come from the germline V gene (reference sequence). DNA for the CDR3: TGTGCCAGTAGTATAGTAAGGCAGGGAGGCTACGAGCAGTACTTC. Amino acids: CASSIVRQGGYEQYF.

The rearrangement uses TRBV7-2 and TRBJ1-6; weak D call: TRBD1 (6 bases). This CDR3 comprises 16 residues. The germline V gene has CDR1 SGHTA and CDR2 FQGNSA. The V end was cut by 4 bases, the J end by 3 bases, with 13 bases between. CDR3 coding DNA: TGTGCCAGCAGCTACGCCGGGACAAACTATAATTCACCCCTCCACTTT. Amino acids: CASSYAGTNYNSPLHF.

As for this clone: Other DNA variants within this sample encode the same CDR3. V usage is TRBV18 and J usage is TRBJ2-7; maybe TRBD2 (5 bases). The germline gives CDR1 KGHSH, CDR2 LQKENI. V lost 3 bases, J lost 0 bases, and 12 bases lay in between. The CDR3 is made up of 15 amino acids. The DNA of the CDR3 is TGTGCCAGCTCACCTCCGGCTGGGAGCTCCTACGAGCAGTACTTC. As protein: CASSPPAGSSYEQYF.

This rearrangement joins TRBV14 to TRBJ2-7; 8 bases map to TRBD1. The V gene's germline CDR1 is SGHDN and CDR2 FVKESK. The V and J ends lost 3 bases and 1 base, in that order; junction bases with no gene match: 5. This CDR3 has 15 amino acids. The CDR3 sequence: CASSHLGQGSYEQYF. DNA of the CDR3: TGTGCCAGCAGCCACCTTGGACAGGGTTCCTACGAGCAGTACTTC. Together with reference TRBV14 and TRBJ2-7, the CDR3 gives the full variable domain: EAGVTQFPSHSVIEKGQTVTLRCDPISGHDNLYWYRRVMGKEIKFLLHFVKESKQDESGMPNNRFLAERTGGTYSTLKVQPAELEDSGVYFCASSHLGQGSYEQYFGPGTRLTVT.

This clone was seen a single time. The V gene is TRBV14, the J gene TRBJ2-5; no clear D. Germline loops: CDR1 SGHDN, CDR2 FVKESK. There are 14 residues in the CDR3. Trimming shortened V by 0 bases and J by 5 bases, and 10 bases separated the two germline ends. Here the CDR3 DNA reads TGTGCCAGCAGCCAAGAACCATACTCGGAGACCCAGTACTTC. This sequence encodes CASSQEPYSETQYF.

The V call is TRBV7-9, the J call TRBJ2-5; D may be TRBD2 (6 bases). The V and J ends lost 1 base and 6 bases respectively, with 12 bases between them. CDR1 and CDR2 from the germline V gene are SEHNR and FQNEAQ (reference sequence). This CDR3 comprises 14 residues. The chain's CDR3 is CASSLVKGGKTQYF. In DNA, the CDR3 is TGTGCCAGCAGCTTAGTAAAGGGCGGGAAGACCCAGTACTTC.

The gene calls are TRBV7-2 and TRBJ2-3, with 7 bases lining up with TRBD1. Germline loops: CDR1 SGHTA, CDR2 FQGNSA. The CDR3 loop spans 14 amino acids. J gave up 2 bases and V 5 bases, and 4 bases lay outside the gene matches. The CDR3 nucleotides read TGTGCCAGCAGCCAGGGGACAGCCACAGATACGCAGTATTTT. This codes for CASSQGTATDTQYF. Full variable domain (remainder filled in from reference TRBV7-2 and TRBJ2-3): GAGVSQSPSNKVTEKGKDVELRCDPISGHTALYWYRQSLGQGLEFLIYFQGNSAPDKSGLPSDRFSAERTGGSVSTLTIQRTQQEDSAVYLCASSQGTATDTQYFGPGTRLTVL.

The chain recombines TRBV9 with TRBJ2-3; 8 nucleotides align to TRBD1. This CDR3 is 16 amino acids long. CDR1 is SGDLS, CDR2 YYNGEE, per germline. After removal of 4 bases from V and 0 bases from J, the junction contained 7 bases not matched to a gene. The CDR3 protein is CASSLGTGASTDTQYF. The CDR3 DNA reads as TGTGCCAGCAGCCTCGGGACAGGCGCTAGCACAGATACGCAGTATTTT.

Concerning this clone itself: Other DNA sequences in this specimen translate into the identical CDR3. V and J are TRBV7-2 and TRBJ1-2, with 10 bases lining up with TRBD1. Germline V gene sequence: CDR1 SGHTA, CDR2 FQGNSA. Trimming at V came to 5 bases and at J to 5 bases, leaving 2 bases not matched to a gene. The CDR3 has 13 amino acids. This CDR3 reads CASSPGQGYGYTF. CDR3 DNA: TGTGCCAGCAGCCCGGGACAGGGGTATGGCTACACCTTC. Together with reference TRBV7-2 and TRBJ1-2, the CDR3 gives the full variable domain: GAGVSQSPSNKVTEKGKDVELRCDPISGHTALYWYRQSLGQGLEFLIYFQGNSAPDKSGLPSDRFSAERTGGSVSTLTIQRTQQEDSAVYLCASSPGQGYGYTFGSGTRLTVV.

This chain joins TRBV12-2 and TRBJ2-3; no check of the table's D call, TRBD1, against the DNA was made. TRBV12-2 is a pseudogene locus. The CDR3 runs 13 residues. The CDR3 coding sequence is TGTGCAAGTCGCTTAGAGGGGGCCCGGACTCGGTATTTT. This codes for CASRLEGARTRYF.

V is TRBV7-9 and J is TRBJ2-6; 12 nucleotides line up with TRBD2. Germline CDR1 is SEHNR and CDR2 is FQNEAQ (reference sequence). The J segment lost 2 bases and the V segment lost 5 bases, leaving 4 bases of the junction unmatched. The CDR3 spans 17 residues. The CDR3 DNA follows: TGTGCCAGCAGCCAGACTAGCGGGGGACCTGGGGCCAACGTCCTGACTTTC. Encoded protein: CASSQTSGGPGANVLTF.

In its sample, this clone was seen a few times. V and J are TRBV7-8 and TRBJ2-1; 8 positions match TRBD2. V lost 2 bases and J lost 9; bases outside the gene matches: 6. CDR1 is SGHVS, CDR2 FQNEAQ, per germline. The CDR3 contains 14 residues. The CDR3 DNA reads as TGTGCCAGCAGCTTATTGACTAGCGTGAGTGAGCAGTTCTTC. As protein: CASSLLTSVSEQFF. Combining the CDR3 with reference TRBV7-8 and TRBJ2-1 gives the whole variable domain GAGVSQSPRYKVAKRGQDVALRCDPISGHVSLFWYQQALGQGPEFLTYFQNEAQLDKSGLPSDRFFAERPEGSVSTLKIQRTQQEDSAVYLCASSLLTSVSEQFFGPGTRLTVL.

This clone occurred a few times. The J gene is TRBJ1-1, the V gene TRBV4-1, with TRBD1 matching over 7 bases. CDR1 is MGHRA and CDR2 is YSYEKL in the germline V gene. The junction had 7 bases not matched to a gene; V was cut back by 4 bases and J by 5 bases. This CDR3 has 14 amino acids. CDR3 DNA: TGCGCCAGCAGCCCCTTGGACAGGAATACTGAAGCTTTCTTT. Its protein product is CASSPLDRNTEAFF.

In the case of this clone: The junction departs from the called germline gene at one end, perhaps through a read error. The chain uses TRBV7-9 and TRBJ2-2; D is possibly TRBD2 (5 bases). Germline CDR1 is SEHNR and CDR2 is FQNEAQ (reference sequence). CDR3 size: 14 residues. The CDR3 loop is CASSPTGNSGELFF. The CDR3 nucleotides read TGTGCCAGCAGCCCGACCGGGAACTCCGGGGAGCTGTTTTTT.

The rearrangement uses TRBV3-1 (or the pseudogene TRBV3-2) and TRBJ2-5; D is ambiguous. V lost 2 bases, J lost 7 bases, and 8 bases lay in between. This CDR3 is 12 amino acids long. Germline-derived CDR1 and CDR2 are LGHDT and YNNKEL (reference sequence). CDR3 sequence (DNA): TGTGCCAGCAGCCAAAGACACCTGACCCAGTACTTC. Translating it yields CASSQRHLTQYF.

V usage is TRBV6-2 or TRBV6-3 and J usage is TRBJ2-5; 9 bases match TRBD2. Looked up from germline, CDR1 is MNHEY and CDR2 is SVGEGT. V was pared by 4 bases and J by 2 bases, with 5 bases of the junction left unmatched. This CDR3 has 15 residues. Written as DNA, the CDR3 is TGTGCCAGCAGTTCCCTAGCGGGGACTCAAGAGACCCAGTACTTC. Translating gives CASSSLAGTQETQYF.

V is TRBV4-2 and J is TRBJ2-3; tentative D call: TRBD1 (6 bases). CDR3 length equals 15 residues. CDR1 LGHNA and CDR2 YNFKEQ come from the germline V gene. Deletions cut 0 bases from V and 5 bases from J, with 12 bases between. The CDR3 reads CASSQDGGAGDTQYF. In nucleotides, the CDR3 is TGTGCCAGCAGCCAAGATGGGGGCGCGGGAGATACGCAGTATTTT.

This clone has a single count. The chain carries TRBV28 and TRBJ1-1; a possible D gene is TRBD1 (5 bases). Germline V gene data show CDR1 as MDHEN and CDR2 as SYDVKM. The CDR3 covers 12 residues. V shed 7 bases and J shed 3 bases, with 9 bases lying between them. The DNA of the CDR3 is TGTGCCAGCAAGACAGCCCACACTGAAGCTTTCTTT. Translating it yields CASKTAHTEAFF. The full variable domain, in which reference TRBV28 and TRBJ1-1 provide the parts outside the CDR3, is DVKVTQSSRYLVKRTGEKVFLECVQDMDHENMFWYRQDPGLGLRLIYFSYDVKMKEKGDIPEGYSVSREKKERFSLILESASTNQTSMYLCASKTAHTEAFFGQGTRLTVV.

CDR3 in DNA: TGTGCCAGCTCACGTACCGGGACTAGATCAGATACGCAGTATTTT. Translation gives CASSRTGTRSDTQYF. This chain joins TRBV18 and TRBJ2-3, with 8 positions matching TRBD2. The CDR3 spans 15 residues. In germline, CDR1 is KGHSH, CDR2 LQKENI. Losses at the gene ends were 4 bases for V and 4 bases for J; bases not matched to a gene: 7. The variable domain in full, with the rest retrieved from reference TRBV18 and TRBJ2-3, is NAGVMQNPRHLVRRRGQEARLRCSPMKGHSHVYWYRQLPEEGLKFMVYLQKENIIDESGMPKERFSAEFPKEGPSILRIQQVVRGDSAAYFCASSRTGTRSDTQYFGPGTRLTVL.

This sequence joins TRBV28 and TRBJ1-1, with D possibly matching TRBD1 (6 bases). Germline V gene lookup returns CDR1 MDHEN and CDR2 SYDVKM. This CDR3 has 18 amino acids. V gave up 4 bases and J gave up 3 bases, with 24 bases separating them. CDR3 coding DNA: TGTGCCAGCAGTTCCTCCTACGACAGGCCAAAAGGGGACACTGAAGCTTTCTTT. The encoded protein is CASSSSYDRPKGDTEAFF.

The chain couples TRBV6-2 or TRBV6-3 to TRBJ2-1; 9 nucleotides line up with TRBD2. Germline V gene data show CDR1 as MNHEY and CDR2 as SVGEGT. The ends lost 5 bases at V and 3 bases at J; junction bases unmatched: 8. The CDR3 spans 16 residues. The CDR3 DNA follows: TGTGCCAGCAGTACGCGACTAGCGGCGAGCTACAATGAGCAGTTCTTC. Its translation is CASSTRLAASYNEQFF.

J is TRBJ2-1 and V is TRBV5-8, with D perhaps TRBD2 (7 bases). The CDR3 is made up of 15 amino acids. Germline CDR1 SGHTS, CDR2 YDEGEE. Trimming left V 4 bases short and J 4 bases short, with 15 bases between. CDR3 amino acids: CASSPRGASYNEQFF. The DNA of the CDR3 is TGTGCCAGCAGCCCCCGGGGGGCCTCATACAATGAGCAGTTCTTC.

The genes are TRBV9 and TRBJ1-6, with 7 bases that match TRBD1. This CDR3 has 15 amino acids. Per the germline V gene, CDR1 is SGDLS and CDR2 is YYNGEE. With 4 bases clipped from V and 7 bases from J, the junction kept 8 bases outside the gene matches. CDR3 DNA: TGTGCCAGCAGCCCCCTACAGGGGTTGAATTCACCCCTCCACTTT. The encoded protein is CASSPLQGLNSPLHF.

The genes are TRBV30 and TRBJ2-3; 11 bases agree with TRBD2. The CDR3 totals 17 residues. Unmatched junction bases numbered 9, after V lost 2 bases and J lost 2 bases. Germline CDR1 GTSNPN, CDR2 SVGIG (reference sequence). CDR3 DNA: TGTGCCTGGAGTCCACCGGGACTAGCGGTAAACACAGATACGCAGTATTTT. Translation: CAWSPPGLAVNTDTQYF.

The chain employs TRBV4-3 and TRBJ2-1, with D possibly matching TRBD1 (5 bases). The CDR3 sequence is 14 residues long. Trimming removed 0 bases from V and 6 bases from J, with 9 bases in between. Per germline, CDR1 LGHNA and CDR2 YSLEER. The CDR3 bases are TGCGCCAGCAGCCAAGATTGGGGCCGCAATGAGCAGTTCTTC. Amino acid sequence: CASSQDWGRNEQFF.

This clone was detected once. This chain links TRBV9 with TRBJ2-5, with 12 bases matching TRBD2. The germline CDR1 and CDR2 sequences are SGDLS and YYNGEE. The CDR3 covers 17 residues. The V gene end was trimmed by 0 bases and the J gene end by 4 bases; junction bases not matched to a gene: 7. DNA for the CDR3: TGTGCCAGCAGCGTAGGGTTGGCTAGCGGGGGGGCAGAGACCCAGTACTTC. This codes for CASSVGLASGGAETQYF.

The count of this clone is one. The chain links TRBV6-5 to TRBJ2-3; D call uncertain. Looked up from germline, CDR1 is MNHEY and CDR2 is SVGAGI. The ends were cut back, 6 bases at V and 6 bases at J, with 10 bases in the middle. The CDR3 has 12 residues. CDR3 amino acids: CASRAAGDTQYF. Here the CDR3 DNA reads TGTGCCAGCAGGGCTGCAGGCGATACGCAGTATTTT.

V is TRBV27 and J is TRBJ2-5; 10 bases match TRBD2. J was trimmed by 5 bases and V by 3 bases; bases with no gene match: 6. The CDR3 runs 15 residues. From germline, CDR1 is MNHEY and CDR2 SMNVEV (reference sequence). The CDR3 sequence: CASSFVLAGVETQYF. Written as DNA, the CDR3 is TGTGCCAGCAGTTTCGTGCTAGCGGGGGTGGAGACCCAGTACTTC.